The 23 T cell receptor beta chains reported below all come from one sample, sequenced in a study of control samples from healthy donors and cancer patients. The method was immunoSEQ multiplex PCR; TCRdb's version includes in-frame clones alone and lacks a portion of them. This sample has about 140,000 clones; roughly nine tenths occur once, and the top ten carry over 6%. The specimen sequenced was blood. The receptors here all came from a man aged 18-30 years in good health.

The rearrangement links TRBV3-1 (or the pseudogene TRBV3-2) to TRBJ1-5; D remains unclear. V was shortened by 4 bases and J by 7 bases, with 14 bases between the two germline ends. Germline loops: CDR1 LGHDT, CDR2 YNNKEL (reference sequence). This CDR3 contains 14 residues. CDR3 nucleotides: TGTGCCAGCAGCCGACATGGGTTCAGGCAGCCCCAGCATTTT. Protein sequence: CASSRHGFRQPQHF.

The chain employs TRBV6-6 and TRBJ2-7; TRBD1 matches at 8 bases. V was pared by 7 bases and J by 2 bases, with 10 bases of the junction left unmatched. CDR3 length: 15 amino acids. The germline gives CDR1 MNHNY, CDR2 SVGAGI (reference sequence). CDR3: CASTLGQGRAYEQYF. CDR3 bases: TGTGCCAGCACCCTCGGACAGGGAAGAGCCTACGAGCAGTACTTC.

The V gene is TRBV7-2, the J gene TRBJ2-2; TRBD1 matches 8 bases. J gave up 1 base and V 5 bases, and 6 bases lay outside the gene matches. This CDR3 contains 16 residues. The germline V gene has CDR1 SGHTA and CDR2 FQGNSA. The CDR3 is CASSLGQGVNTGELFF. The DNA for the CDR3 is TGTGCCAGCAGCCTCGGACAGGGCGTGAACACCGGGGAGCTGTTTTTT.

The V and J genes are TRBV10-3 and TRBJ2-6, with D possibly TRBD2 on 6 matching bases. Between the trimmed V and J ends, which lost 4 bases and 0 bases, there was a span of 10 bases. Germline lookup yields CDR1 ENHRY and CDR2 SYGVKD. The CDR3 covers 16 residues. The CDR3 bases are TGTGCCATCAGTGGGGACTCTAGCTCTGGGGCCAACGTCCTGACTTTC. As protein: CAISGDSSSGANVLTF.

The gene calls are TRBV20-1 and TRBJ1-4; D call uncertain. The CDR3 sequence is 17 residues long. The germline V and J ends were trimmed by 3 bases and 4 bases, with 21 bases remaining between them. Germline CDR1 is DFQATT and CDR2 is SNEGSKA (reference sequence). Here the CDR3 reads CSASGRLLSFVNEKLFF. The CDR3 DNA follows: TGCAGTGCTAGTGGGAGGCTCCTAAGCTTCGTTAATGAAAAACTGTTTTTT.

DNA for the CDR3: TGTGCCAGCAGTTTATCGGGGGGGAGCGGGTCCGACTTCTATGGCTACACCTTC. This translates into CASSLSGGSGSDFYGYTF. The V and J genes are TRBV27 and TRBJ1-2, with D possibly being TRBD1 (5 bases). Germline CDR1 MNHEY, CDR2 SMNVEV (reference sequence). V was clipped by 0 bases and J by 4 bases, with 21 bases between them. This CDR3 region has 18 residues.

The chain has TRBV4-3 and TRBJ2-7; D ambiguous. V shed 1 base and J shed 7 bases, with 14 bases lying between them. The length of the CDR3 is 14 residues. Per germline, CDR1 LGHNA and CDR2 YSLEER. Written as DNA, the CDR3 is TGCGCCAGCAGCCAAGGACGGTGGATGGATGAGCAGTACTTC. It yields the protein CASSQGRWMDEQYF.

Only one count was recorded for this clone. CDR3 loop: CASSHQAGQLNTEAFF. CDR3 in DNA: TGCGCCAGCAGCCATCAAGCGGGACAGTTGAACACTGAAGCTTTCTTT. The gene calls are TRBV4-1 and TRBJ1-1, with 7 nucleotides matching TRBD1. V gave up 3 bases and J gave up 0 bases; unmatched junction bases: 7. CDR3 length: 16 residues. The V gene's germline CDR1 is MGHRA and CDR2 YSYEKL.

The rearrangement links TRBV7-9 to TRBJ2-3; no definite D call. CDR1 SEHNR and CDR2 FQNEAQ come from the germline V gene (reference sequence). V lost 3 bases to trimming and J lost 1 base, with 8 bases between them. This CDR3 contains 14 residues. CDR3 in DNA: TGTGCCAGCAGCTTGGCCGGGCGCACAGATACGCAGTATTTT. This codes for CASSLAGRTDTQYF.

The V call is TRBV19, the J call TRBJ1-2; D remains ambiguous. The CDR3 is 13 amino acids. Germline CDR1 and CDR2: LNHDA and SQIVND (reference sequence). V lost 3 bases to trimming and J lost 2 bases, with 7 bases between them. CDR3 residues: CASSMNTNYGYTF. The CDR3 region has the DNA TGTGCCAGTAGTATGAATACCAACTATGGCTACACCTTC.

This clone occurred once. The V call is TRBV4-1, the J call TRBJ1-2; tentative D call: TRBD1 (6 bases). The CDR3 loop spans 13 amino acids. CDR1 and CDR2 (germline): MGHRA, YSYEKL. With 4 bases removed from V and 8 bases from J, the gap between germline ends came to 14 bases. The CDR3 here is CASSRSNRDGYTF. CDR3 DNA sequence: TGCGCCAGCAGCCGGTCAAACAGGGACGGCTACACCTTC.

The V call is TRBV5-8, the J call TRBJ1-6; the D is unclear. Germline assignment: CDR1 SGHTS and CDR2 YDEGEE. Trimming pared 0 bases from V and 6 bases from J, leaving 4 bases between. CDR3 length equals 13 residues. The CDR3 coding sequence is TGTGCCAGCAGCTTGGCCCCTAATTCACCCCTCCACTTT. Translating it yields CASSLAPNSPLHF.

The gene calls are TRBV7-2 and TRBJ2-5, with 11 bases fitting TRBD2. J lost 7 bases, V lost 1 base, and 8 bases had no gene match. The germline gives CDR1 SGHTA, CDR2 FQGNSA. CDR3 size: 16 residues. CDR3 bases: TGTGCCAGCAGCTTAGGTAGCGGGGGGGCCCGGGTGACCCAGTACTTC. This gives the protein CASSLGSGGARVTQYF.

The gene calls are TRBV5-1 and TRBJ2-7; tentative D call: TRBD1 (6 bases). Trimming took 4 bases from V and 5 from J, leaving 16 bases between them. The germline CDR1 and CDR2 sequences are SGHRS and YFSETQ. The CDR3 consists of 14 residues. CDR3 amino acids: CASSLQGPPDEQYF. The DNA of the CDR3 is TGCGCCAGCAGCCTACAGGGCCCTCCGGACGAGCAGTACTTC.

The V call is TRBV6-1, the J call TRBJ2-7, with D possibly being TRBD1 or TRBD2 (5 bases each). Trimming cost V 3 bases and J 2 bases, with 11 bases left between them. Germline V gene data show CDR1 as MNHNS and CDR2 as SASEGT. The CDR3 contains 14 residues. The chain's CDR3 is CASSELGVTYEQYF. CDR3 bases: TGTGCCAGCAGTGAGTTGGGGGTGACCTACGAGCAGTACTTC.

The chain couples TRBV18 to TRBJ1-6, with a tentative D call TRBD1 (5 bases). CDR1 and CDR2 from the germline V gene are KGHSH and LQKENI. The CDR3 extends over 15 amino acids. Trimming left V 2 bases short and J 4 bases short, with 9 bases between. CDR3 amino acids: CASSPKQGYNSPLHF. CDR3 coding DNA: TGTGCCAGCTCACCAAAGCAGGGTTATAATTCACCCCTCCACTTT.

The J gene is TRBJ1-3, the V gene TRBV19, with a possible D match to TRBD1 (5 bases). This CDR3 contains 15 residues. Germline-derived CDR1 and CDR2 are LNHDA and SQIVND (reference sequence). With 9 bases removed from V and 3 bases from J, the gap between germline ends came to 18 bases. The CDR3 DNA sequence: TGTGCCAGCTTCTCTCCGGGACGAAATGGAAACACCATATATTTT. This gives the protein CASFSPGRNGNTIYF. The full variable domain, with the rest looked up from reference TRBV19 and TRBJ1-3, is DGGITQSPKYLFRKEGQNVTLSCEQNLNHDAMYWYRQDPGQGLRLIYYSQIVNDFQKGDIAEGYSVSREKKESFPLTVTSAQKNPTAFYLCASFSPGRNGNTIYFGEGSWLTVV.

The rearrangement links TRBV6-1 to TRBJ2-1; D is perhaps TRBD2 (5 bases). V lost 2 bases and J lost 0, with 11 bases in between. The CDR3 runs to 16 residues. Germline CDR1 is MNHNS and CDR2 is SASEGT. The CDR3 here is CASSERGPSSYNEQFF. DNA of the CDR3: TGTGCCAGCAGTGAACGGGGTCCTAGCTCCTACAATGAGCAGTTCTTC.

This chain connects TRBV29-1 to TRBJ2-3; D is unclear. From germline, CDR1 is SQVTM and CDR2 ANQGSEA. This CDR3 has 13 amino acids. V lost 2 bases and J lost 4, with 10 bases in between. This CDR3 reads CSVEPRPADTQYF. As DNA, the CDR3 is TGCAGCGTTGAACCTCGGCCCGCAGATACGCAGTATTTT.

In nucleotides, the CDR3 is TGCAGCGTTCTTGGGAATGAAAAACTGTTTTTT. Its protein is CSVLGNEKLFF. This sequence joins TRBV29-1 and TRBJ1-4; D call uncertain. The length of the CDR3 is 11 residues. Germline V CDR1 and CDR2: SQVTM, ANQGSEA. Between the trimmed V and J ends, which lost 5 bases and 5 bases, there was a span of 6 bases.

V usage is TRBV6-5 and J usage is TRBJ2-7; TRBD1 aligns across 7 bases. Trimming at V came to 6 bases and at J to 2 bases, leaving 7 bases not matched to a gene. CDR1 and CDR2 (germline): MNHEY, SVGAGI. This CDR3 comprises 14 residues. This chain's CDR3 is CASRNFQGAYEQYF. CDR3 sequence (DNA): TGTGCCAGCAGGAACTTCCAGGGGGCCTACGAGCAGTACTTC.

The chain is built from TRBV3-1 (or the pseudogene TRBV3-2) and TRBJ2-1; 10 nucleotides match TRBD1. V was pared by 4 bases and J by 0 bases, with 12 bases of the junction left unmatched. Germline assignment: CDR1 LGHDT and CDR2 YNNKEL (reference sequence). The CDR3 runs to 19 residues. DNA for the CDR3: TGTGCCAGCAGCCTCCTCCCGGGACAGGGGCAAATCTCCTACAATGAGCAGTTCTTC. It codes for CASSLLPGQGQISYNEQFF.

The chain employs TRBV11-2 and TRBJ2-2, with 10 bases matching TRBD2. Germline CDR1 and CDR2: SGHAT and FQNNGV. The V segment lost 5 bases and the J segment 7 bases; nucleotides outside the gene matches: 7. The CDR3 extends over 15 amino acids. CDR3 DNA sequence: TGTGCCAGCAGCCTAAGCGGGGGGGCTTTCGGGGAGCTGTTTTTT. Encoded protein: CASSLSGGAFGELFF.